This TCR beta chain was found in a study of CD8 T cells in ankylosing spondylitis. The V and J ends lost 1 base and 6 bases respectively, with 17 bases between them. The V gene's germline CDR1 is LGHDT and CDR2 YNNKEL (reference sequence). The CDR3 sequence is 16 residues long. TCRdb recomputed calls from the 5' RACE reads with MiXCR, one row per CDR3 protein. This table holds around 88,000 distinct CDR3 sequences, around 10% found once. The clonotype originates from a male donor with ankylosing spondylitis or in good health (not recorded which). The J gene is TRBJ2-3, the V gene TRBV3-1, with a weak D call TRBD1 (5 bases). Sequencing input: blood, either unsorted or a sorted T cell fraction (not recorded which). The chain's CDR3 is CASSQGQLLKGDTQYF. The CDR3 DNA reads as TGTGCCAGCAGCCAAGGACAGCTACTTAAGGGGGATACGCAGTATTTT.